A selection of T cell receptor beta chains follows, all from one sample in a study of blood T cell repertoires in COVID-19. Using immunoSEQ multiplex PCR, the repertoire was profiled, and TCRdb retains in-frame clones only, with some absent. The sample carries about 87,000 clones, around 90% recorded once. Source material: peripheral blood. The receptors shown here come from a man between 18 and 29 years old with COVID-19, enrolled during active disease. The CDR3 runs from the conserved cysteine through the conserved F or W. A D gene is named only where the DNA matches it firmly. Where a row states a size, it is once, few, many or the class of an expanded clone; other rows omit it.

CDR3 DNA: TGTGCCAGCAGCTTGAGTTATAGCAATCAGCCCCAGCATTTT; CDR3 protein: CASSLSYSNQPQHF; V gene: TRBV7-8; clone size: -; J gene: TRBJ1-5; D gene: -
CDR3 DNA: TGTGCCAGCAGTTTAATGACAGGGGCCTCCGAGCAGTACTTC; CDR3 protein: CASSLMTGASEQYF; V gene: TRBV28; clone size: -; J gene: TRBJ2-7; D gene: TRBD1
CDR3 DNA: TGTGCCAGCAGTGAAGTACGCTACGGGTATGGCTACACCTTC; CDR3 protein: CASSEVRYGYGYTF; V gene: TRBV6-1; clone size: once; J gene: TRBJ1-2; D gene: -
CDR3 DNA: TGTGCCAGCAGTTACTCCAGCGGGAACTACGAGCAGTACTTC; CDR3 protein: CASSYSSGNYEQYF; V gene: TRBV6-5; clone size: -; J gene: TRBJ2-7; D gene: TRBD2
CDR3 DNA: TGCAGCGTTGAATGGTCTAGCGGTTTCCCCGGCGAGCAGTACTTC; CDR3 protein: CSVEWSSGFPGEQYF; V gene: TRBV29-1; clone size: -; J gene: TRBJ2-7; D gene: TRBD2
CDR3 DNA: TGTGCCAGCAGCCACACCGGGACAACCCGCACAGATACGCAGTATTTT; CDR3 protein: CASSHTGTTRTDTQYF; V gene: TRBV6-6; clone size: few; J gene: TRBJ2-3; D gene: -
CDR3 DNA: TGTGCCAGCAGTCTCCACCTAGGTACAGATACGCAGTATTTT; CDR3 protein: CASSLHLGTDTQYF; V gene: TRBV7-2; clone size: -; J gene: TRBJ2-3; D gene: -
CDR3 DNA: TGTGCCAGCAGTGTTCTAGCGTTAGGAACGCAGTATTTT; CDR3 protein: CASSVLALGTQYF; V gene: TRBV2; clone size: -; J gene: TRBJ2-3; D gene: -
CDR3 DNA: TGTGCTAGTGGGCCGGGACAGGGGGTCGCGAACACTGAAGCTTTCTTT; CDR3 protein: CASGPGQGVANTEAFF; V gene: TRBV12-5; clone size: -; J gene: TRBJ1-1; D gene: TRBD1
CDR3 DNA: TGCGCCAGCAGCCAAGATCAAGGGGCTGAAAATGAAAAACTGTTTTTT; CDR3 protein: CASSQDQGAENEKLFF; V gene: TRBV4-3; clone size: -; J gene: TRBJ1-4; D gene: -
CDR3 DNA: TGTGCCAGCTCATTTCCGGGACTAGCGGGGAAGTACAATGAGCAGTTCTTC; CDR3 protein: CASSFPGLAGKYNEQFF; V gene: TRBV18; clone size: once; J gene: TRBJ2-1; D gene: TRBD2
CDR3 DNA: TGTGCCAGCACCGACGGGGGCTATGGCTACACCTTC; CDR3 protein: CASTDGGYGYTF; V gene: TRBV6-5; clone size: -; J gene: TRBJ1-2; D gene: -
CDR3 DNA: TGTGCCAGCAGCCAAACATTGAACTATGGCTACACCTTC; CDR3 protein: CASSQTLNYGYTF; V gene: TRBV13; clone size: -; J gene: TRBJ1-2; D gene: -
CDR3 DNA: TGTGCCAGCAGTAGGACTAGAAGTATGTACGAGCAGTACTTC; CDR3 protein: CASSRTRSMYEQYF; V gene: TRBV6-2/TRBV6-3; clone size: -; J gene: TRBJ2-7; D gene: TRBD2
CDR3 DNA: TGTGCCAGCAGTTACTGGAAATGGGGATTACAGGGGGCCTCCTACAATGAGCAGTTCTTC; CDR3 protein: CASSYWKWGLQGASYNEQFF; V gene: TRBV6-2/TRBV6-3; clone size: -; J gene: TRBJ2-1; D gene: TRBD1